This TCR beta chain was identified during a study of cytotoxic CD8 clonotypes in ibrutinib-treated CLL (dated by TCRdb to the early 2020s). Some background on the complete study: In this cohort, 15 or so patients were treatment-naive and fewer than 13 were relapsed/refractory, while about 18 had unmutated IGHV. Partial responses were observed in about 25 patients and complete responses in 2; after a median follow-up of roughly 72 months, remission was maintained in approximately 14 patients and progression was observed in roughly 12. The response samples were drawn at a median of approximately 11 months into treatment, with a range of about 6 to 40 months. Samples averaged about 260,000 productive templates and some 96,000 productive rearrangements. Longitudinal samples were obtainable from 26 of the 86 participants in the trial. Cryopreserved peripheral blood mononuclear cells were collected before treatment, at response, and at either disease progression or sustained remission. Every sample from remission and from progressive disease was obtained while the patients were still on ibrutinib. Results the study describes overall, beyond this receptor: Public clonotypes were found to be uncommon and were observed to contract or remain stable during treatment; the increase in clonality was shown to reflect expansion of private clonotypes at ibrutinib response. At ibrutinib response clonality went up, during sustained remission it held steady, and at progression it dropped back toward baseline. At baseline, clonality was higher than in age-matched healthy donors and showed a strong correlation with circulating CD8+ T-cell counts. Sustained-remission and progressing patients did not have matched sampling times, and lymph node repertoires were not examined.

This clone was counted between two and nine times. The antigen it recognizes is unknown. No much larger clone is present one base from it, and per-base qualities are unavailable. Taken with the paper, the label for time point translates to: 12 to 13 months on ibrutinib. For TCR beta library preparation, approximately 2.2 micrograms of genomic DNA were isolated from cryopreserved PBMCs. High-throughput TCR beta sequencing was performed on longitudinal blood samples from CLL patients receiving ibrutinib monotherapy. The patients took part in an open-label, single-center phase 2 trial of ibrutinib monotherapy. Each clonotype received, on average, approximately 9.9x coverage in deep resolution sequencing performed on a MiSeq, where the target depth lay between 1 in 1 million and 1 in 200,000 T cells. The immunoSEQ hsTCRB Kit was used to generate the TCR beta libraries. The authors' pipeline ran thus. The data were analyzed with ImmunoSEQ Analyzer and ImmunoSEQ Data Assistant, and V, D and J gene assignments followed IMGT definitions. Clonality, with values ranging from 0 to 1, was calculated as one minus the normalized Shannon entropy of productive rearrangement frequencies. Only overrepresented clonotypes making up at least 0.05% of each patient's repertoire were included in the public clonotype analysis. Repertoires from roughly 13 age-matched healthy donors in immuneACCESS were used as clonality controls. TCRdb retrieved this table from immuneACCESS and kept in-frame rearrangements only. Not all clones are present; in checked studies, unresolved V genes account for under half, and no reason is known for the remainder. The D gene and trimming were derived from the DNA, and the V and J assignments and clone size from that table. The sample yields about 140,000 clones; 85% to 95% were counted once. Together, the top ten hold 10% to 12% of the sample.

The CDR3 runs 13 amino acids, cysteine and phenylalanine included. The retained sequence is limited to the CDR3, 39 bases, with the frame set at the first base. This sequence originates from a human donor with chronic lymphocytic leukemia. Sequences were derived from PBMCs, sampled after 12 months of ibrutinib treatment. The V and J segments used are TRBV21-1 and TRBJ2-2. TRBV21-1 corresponds to a pseudogene. The DNA sequence follows: TGTGCCAGCAGCGCCGGATGCACCGGGGAGCTGTTTTTT. The encoded protein is CASSAGCTGELFF.